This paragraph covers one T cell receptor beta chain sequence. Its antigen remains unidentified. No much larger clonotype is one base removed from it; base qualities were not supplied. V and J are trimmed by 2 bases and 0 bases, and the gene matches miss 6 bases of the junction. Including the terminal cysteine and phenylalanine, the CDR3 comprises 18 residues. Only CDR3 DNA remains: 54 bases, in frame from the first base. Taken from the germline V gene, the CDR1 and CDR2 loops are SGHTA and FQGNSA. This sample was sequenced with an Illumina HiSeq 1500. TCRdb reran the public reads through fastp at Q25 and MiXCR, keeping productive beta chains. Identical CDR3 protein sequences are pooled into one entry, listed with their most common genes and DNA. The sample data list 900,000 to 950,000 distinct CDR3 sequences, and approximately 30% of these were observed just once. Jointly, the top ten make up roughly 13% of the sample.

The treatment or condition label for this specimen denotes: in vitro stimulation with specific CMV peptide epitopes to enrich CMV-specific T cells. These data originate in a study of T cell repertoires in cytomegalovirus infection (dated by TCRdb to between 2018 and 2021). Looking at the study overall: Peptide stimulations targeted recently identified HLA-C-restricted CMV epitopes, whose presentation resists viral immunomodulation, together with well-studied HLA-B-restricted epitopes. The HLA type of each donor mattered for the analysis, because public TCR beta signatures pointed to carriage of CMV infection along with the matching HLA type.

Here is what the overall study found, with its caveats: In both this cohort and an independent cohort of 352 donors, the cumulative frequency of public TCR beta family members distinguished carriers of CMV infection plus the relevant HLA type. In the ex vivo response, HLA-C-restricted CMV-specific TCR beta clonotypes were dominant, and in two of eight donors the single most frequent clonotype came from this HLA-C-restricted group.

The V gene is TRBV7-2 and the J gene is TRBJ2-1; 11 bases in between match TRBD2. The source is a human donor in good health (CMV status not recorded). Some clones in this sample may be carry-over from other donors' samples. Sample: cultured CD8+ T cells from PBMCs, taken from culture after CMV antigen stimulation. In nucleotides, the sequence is TGTGCCAGCAGCTTAAGGCTAGCGGGGGGTCGCTCCTACAATGAGCAGTTCTTC. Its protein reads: CASSLRLAGGRSYNEQFF.